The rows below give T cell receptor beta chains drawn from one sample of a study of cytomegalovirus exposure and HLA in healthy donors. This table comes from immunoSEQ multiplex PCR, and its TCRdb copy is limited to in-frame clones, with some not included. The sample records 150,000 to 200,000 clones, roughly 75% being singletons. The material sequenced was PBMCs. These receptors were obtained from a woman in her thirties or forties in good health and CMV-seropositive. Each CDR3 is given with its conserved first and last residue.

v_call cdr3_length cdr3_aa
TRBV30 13 CAGTSGAYNEQFF
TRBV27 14 CASSSHSTGSGYTF
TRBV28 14 CASRSLGPNTEAFF
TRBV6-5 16 CASSYSWDSNTGELFF
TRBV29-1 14 CSVFGTGGWETQYF
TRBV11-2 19 CASSLDLLDFTGIPYEQYF
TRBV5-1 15 CASRITSPTNNEQFF
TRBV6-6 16 CASRPLNRDREYEQYF
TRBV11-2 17 CASSLEPGFSMNTEAFF
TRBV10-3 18 CAISRTSGIDQSTDTQYF
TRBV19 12 CASSIGGETQYF
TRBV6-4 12 CASINRDYGYTF
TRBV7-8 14 CASSLPPRGNTIYF
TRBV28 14 CASSLFQGRYGYTF
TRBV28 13 CASWGTGHRSYTF
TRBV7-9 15 CASSSGQGADYGYTF
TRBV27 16 CASSSSSGSRADTQYF
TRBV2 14 CASSDQGGWTEAFF
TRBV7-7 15 CASSQSGRADNEQFF
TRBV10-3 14 CAISESTGIYGYTF
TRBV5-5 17 CASSLDTRSGAGYEQYF
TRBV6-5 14 CASSYGTGGYEQYF
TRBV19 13 CASSIGRPHEQYF
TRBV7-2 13 CASSLVGQEAQYF
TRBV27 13 CARKSLFNTEAFF
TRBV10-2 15 CASSGWQGMNTEAFF
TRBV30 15 CAWSERSSGANVLTF
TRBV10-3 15 CAISELGSSYNEQFF
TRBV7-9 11 CASSFDWGYTF
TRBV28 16 CASSYPRGAVDEKLFF
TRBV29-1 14 CSVDRRGGTDTQYF
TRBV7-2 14 CASGTLGQEYEQYF
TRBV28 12 CASSFKMGGAFF
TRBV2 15 CASSRDSASYNEQFF
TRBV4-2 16 CASSQDGAGVQNEQFF
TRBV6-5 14 CASRRAGPKNIQYF
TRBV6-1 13 CASSAATNEKLFF
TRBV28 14 CASSIFSTSYEQYF
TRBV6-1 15 CASSQTQGSQETQYF
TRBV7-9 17 CASSSGTSGRFSYEQYF
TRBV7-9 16 CASSLASGRGYNEQFF
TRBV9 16 CASSVLSGSNTGELFF
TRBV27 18 CASSLYQFGGGVNTEAFF
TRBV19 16 CASSILRDRRYNEQFF
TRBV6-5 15 CASSPWTGTNYGYTF
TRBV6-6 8 CARREQYF
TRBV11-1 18 CASSQNRVRGVGAGELFF
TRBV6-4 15 CASSEEGGRTGELFF